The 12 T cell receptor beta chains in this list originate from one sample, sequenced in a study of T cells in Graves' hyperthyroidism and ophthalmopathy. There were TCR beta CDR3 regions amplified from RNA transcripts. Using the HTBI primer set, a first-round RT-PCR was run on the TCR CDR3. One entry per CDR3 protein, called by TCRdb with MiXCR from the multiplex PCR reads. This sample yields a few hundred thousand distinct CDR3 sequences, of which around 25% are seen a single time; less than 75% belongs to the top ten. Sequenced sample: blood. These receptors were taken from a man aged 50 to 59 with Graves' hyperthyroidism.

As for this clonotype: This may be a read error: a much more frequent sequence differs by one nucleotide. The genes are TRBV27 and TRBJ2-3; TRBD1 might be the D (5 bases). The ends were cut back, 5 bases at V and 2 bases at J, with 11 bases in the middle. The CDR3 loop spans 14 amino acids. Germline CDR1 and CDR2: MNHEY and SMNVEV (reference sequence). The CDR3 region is CASSDLDNTDTQYF. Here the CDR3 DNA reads TGTGCCAGCAGTGATCTGGACAACACAGATACGCAGTATTTT.

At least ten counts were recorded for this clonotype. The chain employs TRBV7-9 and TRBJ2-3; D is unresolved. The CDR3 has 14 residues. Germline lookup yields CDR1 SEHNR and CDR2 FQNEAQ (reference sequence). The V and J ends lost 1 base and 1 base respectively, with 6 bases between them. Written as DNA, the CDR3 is TGTGCCAGCAGCTTAGGGCTGGGCACAGATACGCAGTATTTT. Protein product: CASSLGLGTDTQYF.

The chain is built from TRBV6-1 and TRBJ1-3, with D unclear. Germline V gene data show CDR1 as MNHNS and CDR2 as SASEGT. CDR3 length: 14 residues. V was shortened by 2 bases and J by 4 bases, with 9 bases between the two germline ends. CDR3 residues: CASSESIPGNTIYF. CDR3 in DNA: TGTGCCAGCAGTGAATCAATTCCCGGAAACACCATATATTTT.

CDR3 coding DNA: TGTGCCAGCAGTTTACACGGACAGGGGGCGTATGGCTACACCTTC. Its protein product is CASSLHGQGAYGYTF. The rearrangement uses TRBV28 and TRBJ1-2; 11 positions agree with TRBD1. Losses at the gene ends were 2 bases for V and 5 bases for J; bases not matched to a gene: 4. This CDR3 has 15 residues. In germline, CDR1 is MDHEN, CDR2 SYDVKM.

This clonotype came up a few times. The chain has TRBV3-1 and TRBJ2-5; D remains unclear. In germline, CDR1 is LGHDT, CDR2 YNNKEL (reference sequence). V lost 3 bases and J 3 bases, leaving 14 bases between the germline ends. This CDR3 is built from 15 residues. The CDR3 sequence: CASSHQPDGKETQYF. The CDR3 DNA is TGTGCCAGCAGCCACCAGCCTGATGGCAAAGAGACCCAGTACTTC.

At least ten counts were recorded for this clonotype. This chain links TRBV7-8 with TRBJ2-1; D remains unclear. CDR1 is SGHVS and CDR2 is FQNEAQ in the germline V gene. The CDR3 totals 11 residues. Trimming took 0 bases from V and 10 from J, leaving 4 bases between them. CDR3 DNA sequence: TGTGCCAGCAGCTTAGCCCCAGAGCAGTTCTTC. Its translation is CASSLAPEQFF.

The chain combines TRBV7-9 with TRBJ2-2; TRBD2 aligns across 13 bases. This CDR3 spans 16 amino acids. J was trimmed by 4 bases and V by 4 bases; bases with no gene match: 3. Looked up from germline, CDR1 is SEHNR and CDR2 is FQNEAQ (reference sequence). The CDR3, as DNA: TGTGCCAGCAGCTCAGGGACTAGCGGGATCACCGGGGAGCTGTTTTTT. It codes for CASSSGTSGITGELFF.

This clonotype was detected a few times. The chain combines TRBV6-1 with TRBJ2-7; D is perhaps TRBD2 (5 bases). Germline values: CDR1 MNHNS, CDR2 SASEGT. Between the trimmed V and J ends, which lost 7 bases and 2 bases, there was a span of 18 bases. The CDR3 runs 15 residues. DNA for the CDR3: TGTGCCAGCAATGAGCAGTTTGGCGGGCCCTACGAGCAGTACTTC. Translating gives CASNEQFGGPYEQYF.

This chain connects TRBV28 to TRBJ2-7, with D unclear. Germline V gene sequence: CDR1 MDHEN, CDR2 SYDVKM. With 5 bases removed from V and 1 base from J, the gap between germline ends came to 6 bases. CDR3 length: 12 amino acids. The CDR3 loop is CASSTASYEQYF. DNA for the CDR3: TGTGCCAGCAGTACTGCTTCCTACGAGCAGTACTTC.

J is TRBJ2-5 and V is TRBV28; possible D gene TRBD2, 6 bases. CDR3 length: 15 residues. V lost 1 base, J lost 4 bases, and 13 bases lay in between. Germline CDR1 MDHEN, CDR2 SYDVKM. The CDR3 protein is CASSLYAGHLETQYF. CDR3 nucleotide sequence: TGTGCCAGCAGTTTATACGCGGGGCACCTAGAGACCCAGTACTTC. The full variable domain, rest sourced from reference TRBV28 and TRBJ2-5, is DVKVTQSSRYLVKRTGEKVFLECVQDMDHENMFWYRQDPGLGLRLIYFSYDVKMKEKGDIPEGYSVSREKKERFSLILESASTNQTSMYLCASSLYAGHLETQYFGPGTRLLVL.

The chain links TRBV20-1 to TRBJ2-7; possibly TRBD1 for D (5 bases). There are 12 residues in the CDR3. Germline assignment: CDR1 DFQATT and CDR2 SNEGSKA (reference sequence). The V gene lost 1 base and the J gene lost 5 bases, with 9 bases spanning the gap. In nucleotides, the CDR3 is TGCAGTGCTAGAGCCCAGGGTGACGAGCAGTACTTC. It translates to CSARAQGDEQYF.

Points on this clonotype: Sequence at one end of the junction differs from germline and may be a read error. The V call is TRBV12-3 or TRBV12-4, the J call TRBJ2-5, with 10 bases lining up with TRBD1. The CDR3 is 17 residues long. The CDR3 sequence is CASSLVGTGQGGETQYF. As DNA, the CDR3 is TGCGCCAGCAGTCTCGTGGGGACCGGACAGGGGGGCGAGACCCAGTACTTC.